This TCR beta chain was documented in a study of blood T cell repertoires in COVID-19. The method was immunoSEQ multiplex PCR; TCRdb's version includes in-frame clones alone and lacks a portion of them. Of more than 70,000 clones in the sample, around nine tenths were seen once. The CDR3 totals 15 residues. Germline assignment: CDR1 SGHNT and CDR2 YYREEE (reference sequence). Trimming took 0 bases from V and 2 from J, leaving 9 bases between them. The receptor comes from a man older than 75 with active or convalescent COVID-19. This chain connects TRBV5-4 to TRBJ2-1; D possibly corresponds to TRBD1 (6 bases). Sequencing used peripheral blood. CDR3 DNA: TGTGCCAGCAGCTTGGATGGGGGCGCCTACAATGAGCAGTTCTTC. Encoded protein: CASSLDGGAYNEQFF.